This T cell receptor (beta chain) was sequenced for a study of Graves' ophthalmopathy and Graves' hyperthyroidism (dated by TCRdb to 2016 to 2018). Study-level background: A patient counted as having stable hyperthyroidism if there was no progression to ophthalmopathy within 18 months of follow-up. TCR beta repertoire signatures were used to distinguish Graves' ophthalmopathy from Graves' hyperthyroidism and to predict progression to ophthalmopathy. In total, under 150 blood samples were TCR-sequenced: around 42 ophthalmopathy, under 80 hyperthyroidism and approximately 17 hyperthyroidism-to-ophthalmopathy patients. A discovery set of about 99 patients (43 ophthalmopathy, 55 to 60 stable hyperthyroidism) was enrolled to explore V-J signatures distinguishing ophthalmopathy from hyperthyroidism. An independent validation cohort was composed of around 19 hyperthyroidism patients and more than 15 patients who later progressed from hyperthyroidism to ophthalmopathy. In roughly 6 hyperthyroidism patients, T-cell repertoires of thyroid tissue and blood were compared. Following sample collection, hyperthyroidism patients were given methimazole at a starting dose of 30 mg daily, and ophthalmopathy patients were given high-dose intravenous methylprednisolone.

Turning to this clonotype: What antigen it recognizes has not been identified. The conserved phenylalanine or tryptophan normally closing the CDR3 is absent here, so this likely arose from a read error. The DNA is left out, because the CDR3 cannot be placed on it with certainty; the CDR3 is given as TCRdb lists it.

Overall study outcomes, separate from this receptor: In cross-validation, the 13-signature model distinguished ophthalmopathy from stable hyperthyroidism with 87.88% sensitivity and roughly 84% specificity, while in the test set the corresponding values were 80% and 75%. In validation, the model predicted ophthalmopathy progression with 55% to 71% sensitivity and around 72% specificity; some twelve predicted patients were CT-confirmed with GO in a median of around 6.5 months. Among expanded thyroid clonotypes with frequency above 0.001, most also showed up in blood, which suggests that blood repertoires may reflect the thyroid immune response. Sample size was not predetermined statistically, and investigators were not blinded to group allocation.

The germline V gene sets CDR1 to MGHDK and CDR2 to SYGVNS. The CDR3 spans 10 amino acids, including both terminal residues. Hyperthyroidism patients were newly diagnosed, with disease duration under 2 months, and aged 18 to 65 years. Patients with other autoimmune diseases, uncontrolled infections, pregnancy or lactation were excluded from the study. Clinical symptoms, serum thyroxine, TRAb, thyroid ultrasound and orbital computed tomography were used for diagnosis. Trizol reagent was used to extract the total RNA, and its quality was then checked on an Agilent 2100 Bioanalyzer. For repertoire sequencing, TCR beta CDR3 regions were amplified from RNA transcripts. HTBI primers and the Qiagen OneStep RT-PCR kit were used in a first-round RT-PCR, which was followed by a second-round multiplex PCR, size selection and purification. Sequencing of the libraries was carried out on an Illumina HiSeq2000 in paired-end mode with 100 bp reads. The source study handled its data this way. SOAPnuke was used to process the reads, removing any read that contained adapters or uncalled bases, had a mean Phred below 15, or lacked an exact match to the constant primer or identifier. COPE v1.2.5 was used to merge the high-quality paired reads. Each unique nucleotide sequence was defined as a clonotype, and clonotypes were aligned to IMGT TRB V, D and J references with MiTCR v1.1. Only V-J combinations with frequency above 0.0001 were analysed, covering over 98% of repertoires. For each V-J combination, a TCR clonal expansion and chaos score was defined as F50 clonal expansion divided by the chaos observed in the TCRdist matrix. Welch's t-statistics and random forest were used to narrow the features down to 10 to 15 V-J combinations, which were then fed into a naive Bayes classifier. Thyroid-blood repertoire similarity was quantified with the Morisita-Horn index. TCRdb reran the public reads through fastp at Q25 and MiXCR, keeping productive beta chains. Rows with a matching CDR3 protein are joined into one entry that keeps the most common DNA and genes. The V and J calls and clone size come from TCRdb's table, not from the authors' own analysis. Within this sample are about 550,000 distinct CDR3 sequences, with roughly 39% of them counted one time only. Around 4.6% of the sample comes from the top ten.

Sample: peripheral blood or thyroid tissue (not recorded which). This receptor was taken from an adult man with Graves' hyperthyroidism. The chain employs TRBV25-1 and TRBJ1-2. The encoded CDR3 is CASSEWAGAY.